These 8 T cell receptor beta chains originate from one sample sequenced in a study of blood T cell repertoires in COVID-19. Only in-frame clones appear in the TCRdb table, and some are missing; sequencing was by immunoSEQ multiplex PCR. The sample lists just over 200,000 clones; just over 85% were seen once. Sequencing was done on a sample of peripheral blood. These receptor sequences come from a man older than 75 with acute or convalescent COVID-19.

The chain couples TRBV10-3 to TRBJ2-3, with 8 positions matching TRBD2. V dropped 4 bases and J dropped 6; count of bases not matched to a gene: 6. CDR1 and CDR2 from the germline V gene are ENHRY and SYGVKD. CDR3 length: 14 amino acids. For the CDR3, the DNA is TGTGCCATCAGTGTAGGGCGGGAGGCGGATACGCAGTATTTT. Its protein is CAISVGREADTQYF.

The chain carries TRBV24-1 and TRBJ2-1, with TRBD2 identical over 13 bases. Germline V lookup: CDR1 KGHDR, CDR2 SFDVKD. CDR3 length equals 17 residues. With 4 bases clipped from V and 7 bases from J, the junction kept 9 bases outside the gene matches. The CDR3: CATSDPVLAGGPNEQFF. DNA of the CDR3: TGTGCCACCAGTGACCCCGTACTAGCGGGAGGGCCAAATGAGCAGTTCTTC.

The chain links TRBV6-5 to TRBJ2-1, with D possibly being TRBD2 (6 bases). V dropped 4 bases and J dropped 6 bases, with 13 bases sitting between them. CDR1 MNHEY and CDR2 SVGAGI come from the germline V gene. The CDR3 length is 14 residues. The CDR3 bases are TGTGCCAGCAGTTGGGATAGTAGCGGCAATGAGCAGTTCTTC. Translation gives CASSWDSSGNEQFF.

For the CDR3, the DNA is TGTGCCAGCAGTATGAGCGGGACGCTCGGAAGGAACACTGAAGCTTTCTTT. Translation gives CASSMSGTLGRNTEAFF. The rearrangement uses TRBV25-1 and TRBJ1-1; D is possibly TRBD1 (5 bases). The V end lost 5 bases, the J end lost 1 base, and 20 bases lay between the germline ends. CDR1 is MGHDK and CDR2 is SYGVNS in the germline V gene. This CDR3 has 17 residues.

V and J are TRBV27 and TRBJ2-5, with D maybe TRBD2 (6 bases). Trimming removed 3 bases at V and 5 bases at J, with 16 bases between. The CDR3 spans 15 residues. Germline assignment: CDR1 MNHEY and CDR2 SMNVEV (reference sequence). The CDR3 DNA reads TGTGCCAGCAGTTTGTCTAGCGCAGGCTATGAGACCCAGTACTTC. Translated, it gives CASSLSSAGYETQYF.

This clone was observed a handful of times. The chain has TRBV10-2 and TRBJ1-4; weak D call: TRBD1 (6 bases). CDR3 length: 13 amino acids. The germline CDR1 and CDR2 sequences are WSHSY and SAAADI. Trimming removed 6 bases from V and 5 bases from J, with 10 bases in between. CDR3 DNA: TGCGCCAGCAGATTACAGGGAAATGAAAAACTGTTTTTT. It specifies CASRLQGNEKLFF.

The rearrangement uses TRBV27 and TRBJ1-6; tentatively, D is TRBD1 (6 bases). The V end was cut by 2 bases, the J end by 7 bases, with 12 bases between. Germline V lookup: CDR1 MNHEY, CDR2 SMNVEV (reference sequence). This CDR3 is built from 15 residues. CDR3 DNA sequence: TGTGCCAGCAGTTTAAGAGACAGGATCAATTCACCCCTCCACTTT. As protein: CASSLRDRINSPLHF.

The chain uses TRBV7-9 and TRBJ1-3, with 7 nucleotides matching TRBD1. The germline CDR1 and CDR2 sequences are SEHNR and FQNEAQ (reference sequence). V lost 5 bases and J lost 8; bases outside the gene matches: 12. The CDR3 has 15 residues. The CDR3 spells CASSRDRAGLDTIYF. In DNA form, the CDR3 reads TGTGCCAGCAGCAGAGACAGGGCAGGGTTGGACACCATATATTTT. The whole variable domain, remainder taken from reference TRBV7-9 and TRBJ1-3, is DTGVSQNPRHKITKRGQNVTFRCDPISEHNRLYWYRQTLGQGPEFLTYFQNEAQLEKSRLLSDRFSAERPKGSFSTLEIQRTEQGDSAMYLCASSRDRAGLDTIYFGEGSWLTVV.